This T cell receptor (beta chain) was sequenced for a study of cytomegalovirus exposure and HLA in healthy donors. The PCR contained 60 Vbeta and 13 Jbeta primers. Here immunoSEQ multiplex PCR was the method, and the copy in TCRdb shows in-frame clones only, minus some. The sample lists about 190,000 clones; roughly 84% were seen once. Germline CDR1 reads MDHEN; CDR2 reads SYDVKM. V lost 2 bases and J lost 3; bases outside the gene matches: 2. The CDR3 loop spans 15 amino acids. The clonotype was recovered from a boy younger than 10 in good health and CMV-seronegative. The chain uses TRBV28 and TRBJ1-3; 9 bases agree with TRBD1. The specimen was PBMCs. CDR3 residues: CASSLGTGSGNTIYF. DNA of the CDR3: TGTGCCAGCAGTTTAGGGACAGGGAGTGGAAACACCATATATTTT.